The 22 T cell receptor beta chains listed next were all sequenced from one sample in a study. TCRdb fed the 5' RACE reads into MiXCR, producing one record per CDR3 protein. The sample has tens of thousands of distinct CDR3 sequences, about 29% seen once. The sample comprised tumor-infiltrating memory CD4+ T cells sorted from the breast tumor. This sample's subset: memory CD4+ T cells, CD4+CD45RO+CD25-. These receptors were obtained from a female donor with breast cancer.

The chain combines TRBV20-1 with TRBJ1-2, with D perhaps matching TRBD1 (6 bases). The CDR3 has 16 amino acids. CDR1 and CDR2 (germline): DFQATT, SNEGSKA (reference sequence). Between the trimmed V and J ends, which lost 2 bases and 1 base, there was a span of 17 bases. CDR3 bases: TGCAGTGCTAGAAAACCGGACAGTAAAATTAACTATGGCTACACCTTC. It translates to CSARKPDSKINYGYTF.

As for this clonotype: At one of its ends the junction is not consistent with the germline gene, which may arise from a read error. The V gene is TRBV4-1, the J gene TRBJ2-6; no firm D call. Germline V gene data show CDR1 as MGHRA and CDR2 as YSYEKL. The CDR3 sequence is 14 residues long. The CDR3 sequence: CTSSRESGANVLTF. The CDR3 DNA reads TGCACCAGCAGCCGAGAATCTGGGGCCAACGTCCTGACTTTC.

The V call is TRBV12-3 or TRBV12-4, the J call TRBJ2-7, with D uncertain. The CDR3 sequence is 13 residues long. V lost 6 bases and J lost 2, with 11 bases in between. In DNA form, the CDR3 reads TGTGCCAGCAGCCTAACCCATCCCTACGAGCAGTACTTC. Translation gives CASSLTHPYEQYF.

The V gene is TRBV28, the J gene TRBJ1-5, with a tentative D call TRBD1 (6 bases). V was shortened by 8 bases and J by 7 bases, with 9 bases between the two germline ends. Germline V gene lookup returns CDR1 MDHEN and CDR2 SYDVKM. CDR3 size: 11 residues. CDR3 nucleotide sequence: TGTGCCAGCCACGACAGGCAGCCCCAGCATTTT. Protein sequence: CASHDRQPQHF. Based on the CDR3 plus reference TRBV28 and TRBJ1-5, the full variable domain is DVKVTQSSRYLVKRTGEKVFLECVQDMDHENMFWYRQDPGLGLRLIYFSYDVKMKEKGDIPEGYSVSREKKERFSLILESASTNQTSMYLCASHDRQPQHFGDGTRLSIL.

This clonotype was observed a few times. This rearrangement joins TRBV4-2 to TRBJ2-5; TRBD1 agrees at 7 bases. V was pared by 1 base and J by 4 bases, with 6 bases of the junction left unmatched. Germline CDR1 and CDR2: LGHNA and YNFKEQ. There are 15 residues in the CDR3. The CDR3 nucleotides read TGTGCCAGCAGCCAAGTGGCAGGGGGAACAGAGACCCAGTACTTC. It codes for CASSQVAGGTETQYF.

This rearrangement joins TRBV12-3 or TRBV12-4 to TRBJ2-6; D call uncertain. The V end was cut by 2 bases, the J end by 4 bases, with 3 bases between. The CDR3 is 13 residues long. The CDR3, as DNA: TGTGCCAGCAGTTTACAGGGGGCCAACGTCCTGACTTTC. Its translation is CASSLQGANVLTF.

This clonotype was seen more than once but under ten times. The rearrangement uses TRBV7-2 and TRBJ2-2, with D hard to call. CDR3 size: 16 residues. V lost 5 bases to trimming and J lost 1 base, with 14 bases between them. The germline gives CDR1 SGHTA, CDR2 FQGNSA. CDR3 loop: CASSAKYGGNTGELFF. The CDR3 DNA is TGTGCCAGCAGCGCAAAGTATGGCGGGAACACCGGGGAGCTGTTTTTT.

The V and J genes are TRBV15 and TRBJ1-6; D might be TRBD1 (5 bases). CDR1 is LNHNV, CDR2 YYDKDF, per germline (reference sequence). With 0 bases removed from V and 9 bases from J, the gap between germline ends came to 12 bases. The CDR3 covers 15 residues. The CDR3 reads CATSRDFVGGSPLHF. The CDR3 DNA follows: TGTGCCACCAGCAGAGATTTTGTCGGGGGTTCACCCCTCCACTTT.

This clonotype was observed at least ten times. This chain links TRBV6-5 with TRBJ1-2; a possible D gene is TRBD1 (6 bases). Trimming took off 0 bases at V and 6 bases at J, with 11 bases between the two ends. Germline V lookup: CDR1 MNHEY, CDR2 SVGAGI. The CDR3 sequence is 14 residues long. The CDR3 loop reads CASSYSLTGHGYTF. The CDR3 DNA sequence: TGTGCCAGCAGTTACTCTTTGACAGGCCATGGCTACACCTTC.

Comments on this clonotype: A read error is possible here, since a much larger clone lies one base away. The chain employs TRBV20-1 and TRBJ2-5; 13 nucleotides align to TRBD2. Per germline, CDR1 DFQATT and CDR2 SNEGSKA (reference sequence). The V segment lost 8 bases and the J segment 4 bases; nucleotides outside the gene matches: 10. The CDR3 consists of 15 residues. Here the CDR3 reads CSTIRTSGGIETQYF. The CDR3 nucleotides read TGCAGTACTATCCGGACTAGCGGGGGCATAGAGACCCAGTACTTC.

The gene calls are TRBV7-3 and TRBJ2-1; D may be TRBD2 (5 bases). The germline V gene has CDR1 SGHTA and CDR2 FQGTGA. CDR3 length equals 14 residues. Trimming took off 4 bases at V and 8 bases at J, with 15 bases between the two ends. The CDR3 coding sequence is TGTGCCAGCAGCTCAGAGGGTGTATGGGATGAGCAGTTCTTC. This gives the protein CASSSEGVWDEQFF. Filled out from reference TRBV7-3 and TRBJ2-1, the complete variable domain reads GAGVSQTPSNKVTEKGKYVELRCDPISGHTALYWYRQSLGQGPEFLIYFQGTGAADDSGLPNDRFFAVRPEGSVSTLKIQRTERGDSAVYLCASSSEGVWDEQFFGPGTRLTVL.

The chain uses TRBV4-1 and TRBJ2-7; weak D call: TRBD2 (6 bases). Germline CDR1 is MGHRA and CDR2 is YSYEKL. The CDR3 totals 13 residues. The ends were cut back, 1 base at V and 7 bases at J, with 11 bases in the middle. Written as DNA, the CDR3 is TGCGCCAGCAGCCAAGTAGCGGCCCGGGAGCAGTACTTC. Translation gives CASSQVAAREQYF.

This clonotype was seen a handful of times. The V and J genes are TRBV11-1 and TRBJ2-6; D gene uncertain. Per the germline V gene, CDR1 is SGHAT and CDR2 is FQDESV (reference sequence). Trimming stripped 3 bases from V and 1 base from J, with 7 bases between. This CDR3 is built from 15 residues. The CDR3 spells CASSFFRSGANVLTF. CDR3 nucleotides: TGTGCCAGCAGCTTCTTTCGTTCTGGGGCCAACGTCCTGACTTTC.

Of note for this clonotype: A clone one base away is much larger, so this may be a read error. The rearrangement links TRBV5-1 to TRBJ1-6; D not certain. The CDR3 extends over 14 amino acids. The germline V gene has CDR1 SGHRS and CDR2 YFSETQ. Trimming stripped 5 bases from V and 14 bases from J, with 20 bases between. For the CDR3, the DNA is TGCGCCAGCAGACCGGGCAGCCCGGCGAGGACCCTCCACTTT. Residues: CASRPGSPARTLHF. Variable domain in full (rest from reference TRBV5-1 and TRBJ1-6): KAGVTQTPRYLIKTRGQQVTLSCSPISGHRSVSWYQQTPGQGLQFLFEYFSETQRNKGNFPGRFSGRQFSNSRSEMNVSTLELGDSALYLCASRPGSPARTLHFGNGTRLTVT.

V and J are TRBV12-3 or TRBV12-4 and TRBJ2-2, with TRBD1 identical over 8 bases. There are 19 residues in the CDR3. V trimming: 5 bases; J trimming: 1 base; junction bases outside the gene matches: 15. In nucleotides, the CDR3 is TGTGCCAGCAGTAAACACCACCAACGTGGACAGGGGAACACCGGGGAGCTGTTTTTT. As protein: CASSKHHQRGQGNTGELFF.

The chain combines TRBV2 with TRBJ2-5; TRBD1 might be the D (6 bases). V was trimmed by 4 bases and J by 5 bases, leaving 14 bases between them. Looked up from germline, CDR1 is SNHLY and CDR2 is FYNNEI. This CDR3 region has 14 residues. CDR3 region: CASSAYTRGETQYF. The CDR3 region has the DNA TGTGCCAGCAGTGCCTACACGAGGGGGGAGACCCAGTACTTC.

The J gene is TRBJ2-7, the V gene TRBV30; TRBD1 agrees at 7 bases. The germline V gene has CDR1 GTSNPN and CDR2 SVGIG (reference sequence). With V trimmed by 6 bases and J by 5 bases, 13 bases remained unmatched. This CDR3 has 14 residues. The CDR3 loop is CACPRTGFVHEQYF. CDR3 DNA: TGTGCCTGTCCTCGGACAGGTTTCGTCCACGAGCAGTACTTC.

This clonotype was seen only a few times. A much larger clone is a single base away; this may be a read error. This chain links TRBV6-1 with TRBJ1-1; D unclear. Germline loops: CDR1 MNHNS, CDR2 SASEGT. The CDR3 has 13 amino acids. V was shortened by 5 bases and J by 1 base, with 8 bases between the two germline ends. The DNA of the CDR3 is TGTGCCAGCAGTTCGGACCCGAACACTGAAGCTTTCTTT. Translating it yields CASSSDPNTEAFF.

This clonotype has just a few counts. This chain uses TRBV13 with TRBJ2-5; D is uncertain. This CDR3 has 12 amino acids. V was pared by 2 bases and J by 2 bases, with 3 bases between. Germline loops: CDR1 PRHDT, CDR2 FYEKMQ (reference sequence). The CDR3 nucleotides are TGTGCCAGCAGCTTAAATCAAGAGACCCAGTACTTC. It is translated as CASSLNQETQYF.

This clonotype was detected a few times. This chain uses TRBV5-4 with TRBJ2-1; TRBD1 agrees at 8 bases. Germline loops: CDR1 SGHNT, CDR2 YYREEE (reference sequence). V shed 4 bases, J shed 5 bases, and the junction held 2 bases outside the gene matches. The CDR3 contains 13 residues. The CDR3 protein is CASSPDRDNEQFF. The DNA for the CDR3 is TGTGCCAGCAGCCCGGACAGGGACAATGAGCAGTTCTTC. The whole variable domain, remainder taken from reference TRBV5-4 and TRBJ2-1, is ETGVTQSPTHLIKTRGQQVTLRCSSQSGHNTVSWYQQALGQGPQFIFQYYREEENGRGNFPPRFSGLQFPNYSSELNVNALELDDSALYLCASSPDRDNEQFFGPGTRLTVL.

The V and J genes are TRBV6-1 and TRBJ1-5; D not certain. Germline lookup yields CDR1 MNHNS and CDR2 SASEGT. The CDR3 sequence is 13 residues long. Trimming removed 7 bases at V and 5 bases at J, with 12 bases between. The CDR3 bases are TGTGCCAGCACCCAATGGGAAGATCAGCCCCAGCATTTT. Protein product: CASTQWEDQPQHF.

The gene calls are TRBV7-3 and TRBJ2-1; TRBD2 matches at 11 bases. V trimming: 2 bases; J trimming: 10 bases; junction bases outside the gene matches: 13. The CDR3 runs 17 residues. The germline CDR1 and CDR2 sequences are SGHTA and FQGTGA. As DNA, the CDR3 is TGTGCCAGCAGCTTATATGCGGTAGCGGGAGGGCCTCGGGAGCAGTTCTTC. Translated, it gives CASSLYAVAGGPREQFF.